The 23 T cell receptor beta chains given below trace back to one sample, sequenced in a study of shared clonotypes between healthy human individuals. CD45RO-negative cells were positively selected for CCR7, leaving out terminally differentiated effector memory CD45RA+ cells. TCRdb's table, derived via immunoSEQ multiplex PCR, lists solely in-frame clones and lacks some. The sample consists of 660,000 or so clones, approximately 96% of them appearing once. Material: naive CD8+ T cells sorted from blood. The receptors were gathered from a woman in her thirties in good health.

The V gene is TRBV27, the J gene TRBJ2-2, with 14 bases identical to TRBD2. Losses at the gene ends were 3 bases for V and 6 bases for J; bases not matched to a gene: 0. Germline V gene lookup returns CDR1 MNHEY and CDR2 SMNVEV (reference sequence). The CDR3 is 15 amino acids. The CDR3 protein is CASSLTSGRAGELFF. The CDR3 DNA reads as TGTGCCAGCAGTTTGACTAGCGGGAGGGCCGGGGAGCTGTTTTTT.

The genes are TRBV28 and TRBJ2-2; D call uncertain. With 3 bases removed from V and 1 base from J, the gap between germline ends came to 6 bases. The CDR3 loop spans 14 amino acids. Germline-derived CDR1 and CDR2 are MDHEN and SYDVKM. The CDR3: CASSFSRNTGELFF. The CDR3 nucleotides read TGTGCCAGCAGTTTCAGTCGGAACACCGGGGAGCTGTTTTTT.

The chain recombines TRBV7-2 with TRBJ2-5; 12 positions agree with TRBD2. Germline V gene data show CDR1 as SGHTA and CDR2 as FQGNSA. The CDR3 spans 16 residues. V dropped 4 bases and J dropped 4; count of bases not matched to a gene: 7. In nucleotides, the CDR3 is TGTGCCAGCAGCTCCTGGACTAGCGGGAAAGCAGAGACCCAGTACTTC. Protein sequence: CASSSWTSGKAETQYF.

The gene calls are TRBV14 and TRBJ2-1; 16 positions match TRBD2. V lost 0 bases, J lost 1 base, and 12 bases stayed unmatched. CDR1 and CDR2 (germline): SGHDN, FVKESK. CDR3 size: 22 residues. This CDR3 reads CASSQDWGTSGRAVLSYNEQFF. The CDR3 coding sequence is TGTGCCAGCAGCCAAGATTGGGGGACTAGCGGGAGGGCCGTTTTATCCTACAATGAGCAGTTCTTC.

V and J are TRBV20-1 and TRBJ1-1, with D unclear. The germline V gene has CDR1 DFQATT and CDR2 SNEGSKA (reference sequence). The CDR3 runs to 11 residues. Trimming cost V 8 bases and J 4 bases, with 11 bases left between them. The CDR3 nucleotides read TGCAGTATACCGGCTGGCACTGAAGCTTTCTTT. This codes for CSIPAGTEAFF.

In DNA, the CDR3 is TGTGCCAGCAGCCCCGGACAGGAGCAGTACTTC. Its protein product is CASSPGQEQYF. The rearrangement uses TRBV7-6 and TRBJ2-7, with D possibly matching TRBD1 (6 bases). CDR3 length: 11 residues. Trimming removed 5 bases from V and 7 bases from J, with 9 bases in between. Per germline, CDR1 SGHVS and CDR2 FNYEAQ.

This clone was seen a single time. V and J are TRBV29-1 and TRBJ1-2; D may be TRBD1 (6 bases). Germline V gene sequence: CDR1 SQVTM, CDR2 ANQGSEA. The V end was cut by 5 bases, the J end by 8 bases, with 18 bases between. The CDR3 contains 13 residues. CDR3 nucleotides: TGCAGCGTTAATAAAGGGGGGAGGGAGGGCTACACCTTC. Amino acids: CSVNKGGREGYTF. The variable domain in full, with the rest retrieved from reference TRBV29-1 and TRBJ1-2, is SAVISQKPSRDICQRGTSLTIQCQVDSQVTMMFWYRQQPGQSLTLIATANQGSEATYESGFVIDKFPISRPNLTFSTLTVSNMSPEDSSIYLCSVNKGGREGYTFGSGTRLTVV.

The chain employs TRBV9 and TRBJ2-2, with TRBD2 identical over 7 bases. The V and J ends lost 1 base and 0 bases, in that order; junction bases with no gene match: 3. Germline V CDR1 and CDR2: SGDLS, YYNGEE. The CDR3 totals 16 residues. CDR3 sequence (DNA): TGTGCCAGCAGCGTATCTAGCGGTACGAACACCGGGGAGCTGTTTTTT. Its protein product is CASSVSSGTNTGELFF.

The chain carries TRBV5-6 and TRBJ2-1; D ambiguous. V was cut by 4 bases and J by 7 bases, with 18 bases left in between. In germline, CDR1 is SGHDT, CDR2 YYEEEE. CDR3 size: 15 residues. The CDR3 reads CASSVAPPTLNEQFF. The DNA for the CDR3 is TGTGCCAGCAGCGTCGCTCCGCCCACTCTAAATGAGCAGTTCTTC.

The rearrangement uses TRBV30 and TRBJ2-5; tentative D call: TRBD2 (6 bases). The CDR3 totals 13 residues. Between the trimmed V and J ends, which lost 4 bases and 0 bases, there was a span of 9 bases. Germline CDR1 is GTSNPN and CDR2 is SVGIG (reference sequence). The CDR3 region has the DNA TGTGCCTGGATGGAGCGGGACCAAGAGACCCAGTACTTC. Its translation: CAWMERDQETQYF. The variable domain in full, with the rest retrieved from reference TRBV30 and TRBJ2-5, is SQTIHQWPATLVQPVGSPLSLECTVEGTSNPNLYWYRQAAGRGLQLLFYSVGIGQISSEVPQNLSASRPQDRQFILSSKKLLLSDSGFYLCAWMERDQETQYFGPGTRLLVL.

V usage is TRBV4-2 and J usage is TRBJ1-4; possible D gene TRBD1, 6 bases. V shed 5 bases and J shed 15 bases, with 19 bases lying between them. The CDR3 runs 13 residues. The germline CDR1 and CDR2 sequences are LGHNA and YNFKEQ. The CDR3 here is CASSVVAGEEVFF. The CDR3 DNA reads TGTGCCAGCAGCGTCGTCGCAGGGGAAGAGGTGTTTTTT.

The CDR3 reads CASNVRDLYGYTF. The DNA for the CDR3 is TGTGCCAGTAACGTCCGGGACCTCTATGGCTACACCTTC. The rearrangement joins TRBV19 to TRBJ1-2; a weak D match, TRBD1 (5 bases). The germline CDR1 and CDR2 sequences are LNHDA and SQIVND (reference sequence). This CDR3 comprises 13 residues. V lost 7 bases and J 4 bases, leaving 13 bases between the germline ends.

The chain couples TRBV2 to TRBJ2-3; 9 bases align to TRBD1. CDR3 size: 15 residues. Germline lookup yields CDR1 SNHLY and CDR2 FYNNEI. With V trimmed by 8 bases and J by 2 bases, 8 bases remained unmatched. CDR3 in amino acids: CASGRTGDITDTQYF. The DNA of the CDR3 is TGTGCCAGCGGCCGGACAGGGGACATCACAGATACGCAGTATTTT.

The CDR3 here is CASSQGWTGDGGELFF. DNA for the CDR3: TGCGCCAGCAGCCAAGGCTGGACAGGGGATGGCGGGGAGCTGTTTTTT. The V call is TRBV4-1, the J call TRBJ2-2, with TRBD1 matching over 9 bases. The CDR3 consists of 16 residues. Trimming removed 1 base from V and 7 bases from J; junction bases left unmatched: 7. Germline V lookup: CDR1 MGHRA, CDR2 YSYEKL.

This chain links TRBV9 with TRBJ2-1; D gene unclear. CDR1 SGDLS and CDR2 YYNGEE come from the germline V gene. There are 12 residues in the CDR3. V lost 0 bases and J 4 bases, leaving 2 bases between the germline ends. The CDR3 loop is CASSVDYNEQFF. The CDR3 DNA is TGTGCCAGCAGCGTAGATTACAATGAGCAGTTCTTC.

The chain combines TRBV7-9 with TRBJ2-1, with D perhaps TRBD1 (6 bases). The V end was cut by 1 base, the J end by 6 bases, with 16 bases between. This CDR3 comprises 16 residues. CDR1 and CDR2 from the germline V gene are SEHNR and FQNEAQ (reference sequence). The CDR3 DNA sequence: TGTGCCAGCAGCTTAGAGATGGGACGAGGGGGCAATGAGCAGTTCTTC. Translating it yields CASSLEMGRGGNEQFF.

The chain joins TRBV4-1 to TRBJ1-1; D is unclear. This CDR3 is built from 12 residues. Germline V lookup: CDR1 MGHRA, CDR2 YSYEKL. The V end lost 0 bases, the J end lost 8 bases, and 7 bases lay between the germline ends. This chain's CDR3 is CASSQDKLEAFF. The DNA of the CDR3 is TGCGCCAGCAGCCAAGATAAATTGGAAGCTTTCTTT.

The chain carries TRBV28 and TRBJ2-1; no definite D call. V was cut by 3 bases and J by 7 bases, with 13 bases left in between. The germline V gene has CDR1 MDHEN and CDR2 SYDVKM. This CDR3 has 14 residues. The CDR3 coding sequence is TGTGCCAGCAGTTTGTTACCAATTAGGAATGAGCAGTTCTTC. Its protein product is CASSLLPIRNEQFF.

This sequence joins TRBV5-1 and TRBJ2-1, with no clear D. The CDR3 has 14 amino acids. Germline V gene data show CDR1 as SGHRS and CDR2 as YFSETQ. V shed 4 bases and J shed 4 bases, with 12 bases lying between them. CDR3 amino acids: CASSVSSRYNEQFF. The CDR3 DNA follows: TGCGCCAGCAGCGTCTCGTCCCGATACAATGAGCAGTTCTTC.

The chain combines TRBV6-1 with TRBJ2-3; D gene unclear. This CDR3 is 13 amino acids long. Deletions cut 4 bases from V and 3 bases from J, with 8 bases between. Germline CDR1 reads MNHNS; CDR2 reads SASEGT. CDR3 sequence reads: CASSGRLTDTQYF. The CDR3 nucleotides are TGTGCCAGCAGTGGCCGGTTAACAGATACGCAGTATTTT.

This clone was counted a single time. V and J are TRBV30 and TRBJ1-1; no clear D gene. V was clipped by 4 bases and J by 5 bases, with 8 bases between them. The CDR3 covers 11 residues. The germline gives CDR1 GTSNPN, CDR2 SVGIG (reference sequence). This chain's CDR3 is CAWTIITEAFF. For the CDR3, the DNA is TGTGCCTGGACTATTATTACTGAAGCTTTCTTT.

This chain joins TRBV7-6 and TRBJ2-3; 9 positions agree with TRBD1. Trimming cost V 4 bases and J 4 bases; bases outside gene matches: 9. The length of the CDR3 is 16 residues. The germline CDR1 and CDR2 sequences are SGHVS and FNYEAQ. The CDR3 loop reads CASSSGQGIWADTQYF. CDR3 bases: TGTGCCAGCAGCTCAGGACAGGGGATTTGGGCAGATACGCAGTATTTT.

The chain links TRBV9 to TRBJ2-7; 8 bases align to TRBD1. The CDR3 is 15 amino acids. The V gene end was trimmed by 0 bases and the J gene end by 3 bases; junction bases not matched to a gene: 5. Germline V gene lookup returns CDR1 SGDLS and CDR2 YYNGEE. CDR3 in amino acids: CASSVEDREDYEQYF. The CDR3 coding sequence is TGTGCCAGCAGCGTAGAGGACAGGGAGGACTACGAGCAGTACTTC. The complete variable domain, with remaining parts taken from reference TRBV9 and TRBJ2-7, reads DSGVTQTPKHLITATGQRVTLRCSPRSGDLSVYWYQQSLDQGLQFLIQYYNGEERAKGNILERFSAQQFPDLHSELNLSSLELGDSALYFCASSVEDREDYEQYFGPGTRLTVT.